A single sample gave rise to the 21 T cell receptor beta chains below, sequenced in a study of beta chain features in type 1 diabetes. What was sequenced were expressed TCRB transcripts, since all of the isolated RNA had been reverse transcribed. Generated by immunoSEQ multiplex PCR, the TCRdb table keeps only in-frame clones and is missing some. The sample carries 250,000 to 300,000 clones, around 7.8% recorded once. The sequenced sample consisted of central memory CD4+ T cells from blood. Receptors originate from a woman in her late teens or twenties in good health.

In its sample, this clone was seen many times. The chain is built from TRBV7-2 and TRBJ2-2, with TRBD1 identical over 7 bases. This CDR3 spans 13 amino acids. Losses at the gene ends were 6 bases for V and 7 bases for J; bases not matched to a gene: 5. The germline CDR1 and CDR2 sequences are SGHTA and FQGNSA. CDR3 residues: CASRSNRGGELFF. For the CDR3, the DNA is TGTGCCAGCAGATCCAACAGGGGCGGGGAGCTGTTTTTT.

V gene TRBV9 combines with J gene TRBJ2-1, with D uncertain. Trimming shortened V by 0 bases and J by 2 bases, and 9 bases separated the two germline ends. The CDR3 contains 15 residues. The germline CDR1 and CDR2 sequences are SGDLS and YYNGEE. The CDR3 reads CASSVGGGTYNEQFF. The CDR3, as DNA: TGTGCCAGCAGCGTAGGCGGCGGAACCTACAATGAGCAGTTCTTC.

This clone has just a few counts. The chain joins TRBV4-3 to TRBJ2-6; no firm D call. The CDR3 is 15 amino acids. Germline V gene data show CDR1 as LGHNA and CDR2 as YSLEER. Trimming took off 0 bases at V and 2 bases at J, with 5 bases between the two ends. CDR3 residues: CASSQESTGANVLTF. As DNA, the CDR3 is TGCGCCAGCAGCCAAGAAAGCACTGGGGCCAACGTCCTGACTTTC.

This clone was observed a few times. This sample includes further DNA sequences coding for the same CDR3. The chain is built from TRBV7-7 and TRBJ2-5, with D perhaps assigned TRBD1 or TRBD2 (6 bases each). Per germline, CDR1 SSHAT and CDR2 FNYEAQ (reference sequence). V lost 5 bases and J lost 4, with 14 bases in between. The CDR3 sequence is 14 residues long. Here the CDR3 reads CASSPTGAAETQYF. The CDR3 DNA follows: TGTGCCAGCAGCCCGACGGGGGCGGCAGAGACCCAGTACTTC.

The rearrangement joins TRBV7-2 to TRBJ2-2; D remains unclear. Trimming stripped 3 bases from V and 5 bases from J, with 10 bases between. The CDR3 consists of 14 residues. CDR1 and CDR2 from the germline V gene are SGHTA and FQGNSA. The CDR3 nucleotides are TGTGCCAGCAGCTTCCAATCGAGGACCGGGGAGCTGTTTTTT. Translated: CASSFQSRTGELFF.

In the case of this clone: The sample carries other DNA sequences with the same CDR3. The chain carries TRBV5-6 and TRBJ2-6; no clear D. This CDR3 contains 15 residues. Germline V gene lookup returns CDR1 SGHDT and CDR2 YYEEEE. The V and J ends lost 4 bases and 2 bases respectively, with 10 bases between them. For the CDR3, the DNA is TGTGCCAGCAGCGCCATCGGGCCTGGGGCCAACGTCCTGACTTTC. Protein product: CASSAIGPGANVLTF.

The V gene is TRBV6-5, the J gene TRBJ2-3; D not certain. CDR3 length: 15 residues. Germline assignment: CDR1 MNHEY and CDR2 SVGAGI. With 2 bases removed from V and 4 bases from J, the gap between germline ends came to 13 bases. CDR3 coding DNA: TGTGCCAGCAGTTACGTCTCGGTCGAGCCAGATACGCAGTATTTT. The encoded protein is CASSYVSVEPDTQYF.

The rearrangement uses TRBV5-1 and TRBJ2-7; 8 bases align to TRBD2. Germline trimming cut 0 bases from V and 6 bases from J; bases unmatched to any gene: 5. In germline, CDR1 is SGHRS, CDR2 YFSETQ. The length of the CDR3 is 14 residues. CDR3 amino acids: CASSLAYAGGEQYF. The DNA of the CDR3 is TGCGCCAGCAGCTTGGCCTATGCGGGGGGCGAGCAGTACTTC.

J is TRBJ2-3 and V is TRBV7-3, with 7 bases that match TRBD2. Germline CDR1 reads SGHTA; CDR2 reads FQGTGA. J gave up 5 bases and V 2 bases, and 7 bases lay outside the gene matches. The CDR3 is 15 amino acids. CDR3 protein: CASSLGREIRDTQYF. The CDR3 region has the DNA TGTGCCAGCAGCTTAGGGCGGGAGATTCGAGATACGCAGTATTTT.

The chain's CDR3 is CASSFLGQGSYTGELFF. In nucleotides, the CDR3 is TGTGCCAGCAGCTTCCTTGGGCAGGGTTCGTACACCGGGGAGCTGTTTTTT. This rearrangement joins TRBV7-9 to TRBJ2-2; D is possibly TRBD1 (5 bases). Per germline, CDR1 SEHNR and CDR2 FQNEAQ (reference sequence). This CDR3 has 17 amino acids. Trimming took 3 bases from V and 3 from J, leaving 17 bases between them. Combining the CDR3 with reference TRBV7-9 and TRBJ2-2 gives the whole variable domain DTGVSQNPRHKITKRGQNVTFRCDPISEHNRLYWYRQTLGQGPEFLTYFQNEAQLEKSRLLSDRFSAERPKGSFSTLEIQRTEQGDSAMYLCASSFLGQGSYTGELFFGEGSRLTVL.

This clone was found a few times. V gene TRBV2 combines with J gene TRBJ2-7; a weak D match, TRBD2 (7 bases). The CDR3 totals 17 residues. Germline CDR1 is SNHLY and CDR2 is FYNNEI. The ends were cut back, 7 bases at V and 0 bases at J, with 22 bases in the middle. The CDR3, as DNA: TGTGCCAGCAATTACAAAGGCCGGGGGGCGAGCTCCTACGAGCAGTACGTC. Translated: CASNYKGRGASSYEQYV.

V is TRBV5-1 and J is TRBJ1-1; D may be TRBD1 (5 bases). CDR1 SGHRS and CDR2 YFSETQ come from the germline V gene. V lost 6 bases, J lost 6 bases, and 9 bases lay in between. This CDR3 has 11 amino acids. This CDR3 reads CASISGAEAFF. The CDR3 DNA reads as TGCGCCAGCATCTCGGGGGCTGAAGCTTTCTTT.

The rearrangement joins TRBV29-1 to TRBJ2-3; 9 bases fit TRBD1. This CDR3 has 13 residues. V lost 7 bases to trimming and J lost 2 bases; unmatched junction nucleotides: 4. The germline gives CDR1 SQVTM, CDR2 ANQGSEA. DNA for the CDR3: TGCAGCGCCGGGGACAGGGTCACAGATACGCAGTATTTT. Encoded protein: CSAGDRVTDTQYF.

This clone came up a few times. V and J are TRBV29-1 and TRBJ2-7, with D tentatively TRBD2 (6 bases). This CDR3 contains 10 residues. V lost 5 bases and J lost 6, with 8 bases in between. Per the germline V gene, CDR1 is SQVTM and CDR2 is ANQGSEA. The CDR3 DNA reads TGCAGCGTTAGGGACTTCGAGCAGTACTTC. It translates to CSVRDFEQYF.

This clone was seen ten or more times. CDR3 residues: CASSLETYQPQHF. In nucleotides, the CDR3 is TGTGCCAGCAGCTTAGAGACGTATCAGCCCCAGCATTTT. V gene TRBV7-9 combines with J gene TRBJ1-5; unclear D gene. CDR1 and CDR2 from the germline V gene are SEHNR and FQNEAQ (reference sequence). The CDR3 has 13 amino acids. V lost 1 base and J 5 bases, leaving 6 bases between the germline ends.

The V and J genes are TRBV28 and TRBJ1-2; 8 bases align to TRBD1. The length of the CDR3 is 14 residues. Per germline, CDR1 MDHEN and CDR2 SYDVKM. V was clipped by 9 bases and J by 8 bases; unmatched bases: 14. The CDR3 nucleotides read TGTGCCAGTGCCACGGGACAGGAAAAAGGAGGCTACACCTTC. Translating it yields CASATGQEKGGYTF.

The V gene is TRBV7-3, the J gene TRBJ2-4; perhaps TRBD2 as D (5 bases). The CDR3 is 15 residues long. Germline V gene lookup returns CDR1 SGHTA and CDR2 FQGTGA. V was cut by 0 bases and J by 6 bases, with 12 bases left in between. Here the CDR3 reads CASSLTPGAGNIQYF. The CDR3 nucleotides read TGTGCCAGCAGCTTAACTCCCGGCGCGGGAAACATTCAGTACTTC.

This clone was recorded a few times. The J gene is TRBJ2-7, the V gene TRBV6-6, with D possibly matching TRBD1 (6 bases). This CDR3 contains 13 residues. The ends were cut back, 6 bases at V and 5 bases at J, with 14 bases in the middle. From germline, CDR1 is MNHNY and CDR2 SVGAGI (reference sequence). The CDR3 protein is CASSRQGFHEQYF. The CDR3 DNA sequence: TGTGCCAGCAGCCGGCAGGGGTTCCACGAGCAGTACTTC.

This clone was found many times. V usage is TRBV25-1 and J usage is TRBJ2-6, with TRBD1 as a possible D gene (6 bases). The ends were cut back, 8 bases at V and 0 bases at J, with 8 bases in the middle. Germline-derived CDR1 and CDR2 are MGHDK and SYGVNS. The CDR3 is made up of 14 amino acids. CDR3 nucleotides: TGTGCCAGCTCCAGGGGCTCTGGGGCCAACGTCCTGACTTTC. Translated, it gives CASSRGSGANVLTF. Together with reference TRBV25-1 and TRBJ2-6, the CDR3 gives the full variable domain: EADIYQTPRYLVIGTGKKITLECSQTMGHDKMYWYQQDPGMELHLIHYSYGVNSTEKGDLSSESTVSRIRTEHFPLTLESARPSHTSQYLCASSRGSGANVLTFGAGSRLTVL.

The V and J genes are TRBV30 and TRBJ1-5; D is perhaps TRBD1 (6 bases). Germline V CDR1 and CDR2: GTSNPN, SVGIG (reference sequence). Trimming cost V 4 bases and J 4 bases, with 14 bases left between them. This CDR3 is built from 14 residues. CDR3 amino acids: CAWIKGVGNQPQHF. The CDR3 coding sequence is TGTGCCTGGATCAAGGGGGTCGGAAATCAGCCCCAGCATTTT.

V usage is TRBV6-6 and J usage is TRBJ1-5; D is perhaps TRBD1 (5 bases). Trimming pared 2 bases from V and 6 bases from J, leaving 11 bases between. The CDR3 has 14 residues. Looked up from germline, CDR1 is MNHNY and CDR2 is SVGAGI (reference sequence). The CDR3 DNA reads as TGTGCCAGCAGTTACCTCAGGGATCTTCAGCCCCAGCATTTT. As protein: CASSYLRDLQPQHF.